This TCR beta chain appears in the sequencing data of a study of spatial heterogeneity in lung cancer. Overall study context: Detection consistently captured more beta-chain sequences than alpha-chain sequences. General study findings and limits: In tumors, expanded intratumoral alpha and beta TCR counts tracked mutation counts.

The CDR3 consists of 16 residues. The V end was cut by 3 bases, the J end by 0 bases, with 14 bases between. Germline V gene data show CDR1 as SGHRS and CDR2 as YFSETQ. TCRdb recomputed calls from the 5' RACE reads with MiXCR, one row per CDR3 protein. The table lists around 13,000 distinct CDR3 sequences, about 5% of them singletons. This clonotype came up many times. Its cognate antigen is unknown. Time point noted: sample taken at primary tumor resection. The starting material was lung tumor tissue, obtained at surgery. The clonotype was recovered from a male donor with early-stage non-small cell lung cancer. The chain has TRBV5-1 and TRBJ2-3; D is undetermined. The CDR3 DNA sequence: TGCGCCAGCAGCTACTCCCTCTATGGTAGCACAGATACGCAGTATTTT. Its translation: CASSYSLYGSTDTQYF.